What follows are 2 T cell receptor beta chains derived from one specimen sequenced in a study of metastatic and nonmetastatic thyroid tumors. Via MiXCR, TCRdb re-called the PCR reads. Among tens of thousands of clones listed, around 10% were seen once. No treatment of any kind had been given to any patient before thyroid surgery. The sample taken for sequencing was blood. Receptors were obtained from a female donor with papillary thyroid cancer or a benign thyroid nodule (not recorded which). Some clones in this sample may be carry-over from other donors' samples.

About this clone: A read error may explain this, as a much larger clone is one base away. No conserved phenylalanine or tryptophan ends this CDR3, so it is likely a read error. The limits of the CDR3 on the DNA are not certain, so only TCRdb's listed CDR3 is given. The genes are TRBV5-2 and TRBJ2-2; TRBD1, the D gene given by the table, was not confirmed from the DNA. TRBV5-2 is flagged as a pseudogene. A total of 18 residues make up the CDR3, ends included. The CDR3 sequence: CASSSPVRGLLNTGELFS.

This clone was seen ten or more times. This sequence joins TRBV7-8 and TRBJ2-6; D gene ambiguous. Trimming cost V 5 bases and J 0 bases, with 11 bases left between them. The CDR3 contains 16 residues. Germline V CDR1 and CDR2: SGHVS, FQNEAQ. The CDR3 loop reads CASSPEGVSGANVLTF. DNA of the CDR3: TGTGCCAGCAGCCCAGAAGGCGTCTCTGGGGCCAACGTCCTGACTTTC.